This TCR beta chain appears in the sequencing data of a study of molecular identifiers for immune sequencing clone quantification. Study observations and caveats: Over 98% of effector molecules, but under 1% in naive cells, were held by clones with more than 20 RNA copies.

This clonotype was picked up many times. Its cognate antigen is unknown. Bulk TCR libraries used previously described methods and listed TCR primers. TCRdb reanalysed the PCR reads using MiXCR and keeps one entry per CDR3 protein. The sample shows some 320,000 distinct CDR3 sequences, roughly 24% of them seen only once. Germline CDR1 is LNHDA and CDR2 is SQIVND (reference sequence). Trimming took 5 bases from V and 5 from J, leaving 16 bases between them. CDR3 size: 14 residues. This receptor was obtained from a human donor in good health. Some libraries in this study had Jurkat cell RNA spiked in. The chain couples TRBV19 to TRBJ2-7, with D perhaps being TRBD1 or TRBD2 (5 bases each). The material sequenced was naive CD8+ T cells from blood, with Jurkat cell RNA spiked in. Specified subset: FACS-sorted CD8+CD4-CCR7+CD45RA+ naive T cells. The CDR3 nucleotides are TGTGCCAGTAGTCCTGGGACCGATTCACACGAGCAGTACTTC. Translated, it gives CASSPGTDSHEQYF.